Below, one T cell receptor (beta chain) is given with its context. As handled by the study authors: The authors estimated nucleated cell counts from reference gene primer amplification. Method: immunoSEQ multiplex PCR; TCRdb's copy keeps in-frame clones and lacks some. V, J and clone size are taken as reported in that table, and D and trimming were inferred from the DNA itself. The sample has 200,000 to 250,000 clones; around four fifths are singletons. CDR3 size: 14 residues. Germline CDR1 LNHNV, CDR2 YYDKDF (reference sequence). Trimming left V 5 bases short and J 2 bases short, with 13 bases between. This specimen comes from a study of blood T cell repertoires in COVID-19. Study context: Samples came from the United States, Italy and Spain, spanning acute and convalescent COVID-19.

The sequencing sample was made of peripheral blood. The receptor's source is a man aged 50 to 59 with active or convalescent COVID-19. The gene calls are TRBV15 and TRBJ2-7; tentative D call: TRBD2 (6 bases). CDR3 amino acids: CATSGGVPAYEQYF. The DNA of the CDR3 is TGTGCCACCAGCGGCGGGGTTCCAGCCTACGAGCAGTACTTC. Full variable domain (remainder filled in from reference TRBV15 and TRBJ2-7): DAMVIQNPRYQVTQFGKPVTLSCSQTLNHNVMYWYQQKSSQAPKLLFHYYDKDFNNEADTPDNFQSRRPNTSFCFLDIRSPGLGDTAMYLCATSGGVPAYEQYFGPGTRLTVT.